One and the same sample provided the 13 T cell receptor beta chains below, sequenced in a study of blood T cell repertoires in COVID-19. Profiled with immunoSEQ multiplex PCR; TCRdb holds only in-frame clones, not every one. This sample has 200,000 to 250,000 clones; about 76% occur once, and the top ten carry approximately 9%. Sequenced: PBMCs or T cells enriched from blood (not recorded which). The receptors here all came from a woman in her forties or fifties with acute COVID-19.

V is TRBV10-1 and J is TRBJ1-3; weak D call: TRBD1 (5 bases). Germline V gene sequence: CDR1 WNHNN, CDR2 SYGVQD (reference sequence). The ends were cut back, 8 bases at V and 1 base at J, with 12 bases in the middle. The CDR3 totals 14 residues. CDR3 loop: CASGLRGSGNTIYF. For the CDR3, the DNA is TGCGCCAGCGGCCTAAGGGGTTCTGGAAACACCATATATTTT.

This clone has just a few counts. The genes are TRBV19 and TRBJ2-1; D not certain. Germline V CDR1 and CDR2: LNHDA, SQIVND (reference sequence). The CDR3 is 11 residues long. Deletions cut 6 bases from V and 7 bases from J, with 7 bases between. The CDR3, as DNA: TGTGCCAGTAGGGGCCCGAATGAGCAGTTCTTC. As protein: CASRGPNEQFF.

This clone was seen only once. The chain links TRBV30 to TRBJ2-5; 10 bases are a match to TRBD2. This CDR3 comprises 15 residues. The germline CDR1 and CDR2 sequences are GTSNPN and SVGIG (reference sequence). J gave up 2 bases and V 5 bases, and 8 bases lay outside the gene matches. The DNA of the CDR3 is TGTGCCTGGGGGCGGACTAGCGGAGTTCAAGAGACCCAGTACTTC. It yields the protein CAWGRTSGVQETQYF.

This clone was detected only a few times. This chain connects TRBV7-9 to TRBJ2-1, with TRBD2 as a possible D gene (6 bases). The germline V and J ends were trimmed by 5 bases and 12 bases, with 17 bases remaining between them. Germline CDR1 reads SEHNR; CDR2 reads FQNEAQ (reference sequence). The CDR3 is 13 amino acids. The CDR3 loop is CASSHNAQGGQFF. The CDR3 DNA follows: TGTGCCAGCAGCCATAACGCCCAGGGAGGGCAGTTCTTC.

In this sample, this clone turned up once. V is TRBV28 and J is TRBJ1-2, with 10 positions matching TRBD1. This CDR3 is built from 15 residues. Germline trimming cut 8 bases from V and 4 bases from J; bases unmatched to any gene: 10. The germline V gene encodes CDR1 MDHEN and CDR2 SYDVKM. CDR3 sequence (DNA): TGTGCCAGCCACCCCCCGACAGGGGGCGGCTATGGCTACACCTTC. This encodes CASHPPTGGGYGYTF.

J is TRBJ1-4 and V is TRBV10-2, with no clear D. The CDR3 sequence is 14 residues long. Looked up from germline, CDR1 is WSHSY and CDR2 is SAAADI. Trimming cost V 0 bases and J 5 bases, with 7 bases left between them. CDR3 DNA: TGCGCCAGCAGTGAGTCGTCGGGAAATGAAAAACTGTTTTTT. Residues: CASSESSGNEKLFF.

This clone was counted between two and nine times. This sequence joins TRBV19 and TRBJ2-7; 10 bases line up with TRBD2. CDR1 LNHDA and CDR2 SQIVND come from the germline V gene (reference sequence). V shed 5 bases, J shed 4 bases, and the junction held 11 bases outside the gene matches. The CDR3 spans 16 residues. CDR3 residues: CASSSPSSGGRYEQYF. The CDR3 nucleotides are TGTGCCAGTAGTTCCCCCTCTAGCGGGGGCCGATACGAGCAGTACTTC.

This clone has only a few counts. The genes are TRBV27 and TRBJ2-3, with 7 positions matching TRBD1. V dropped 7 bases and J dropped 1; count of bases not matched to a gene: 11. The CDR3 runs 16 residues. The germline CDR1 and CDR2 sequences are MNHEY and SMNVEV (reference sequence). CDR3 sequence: CASKPLQGMGTDTQYF. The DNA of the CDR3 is TGTGCCAGCAAACCTTTACAGGGGATGGGCACAGATACGCAGTATTTT.

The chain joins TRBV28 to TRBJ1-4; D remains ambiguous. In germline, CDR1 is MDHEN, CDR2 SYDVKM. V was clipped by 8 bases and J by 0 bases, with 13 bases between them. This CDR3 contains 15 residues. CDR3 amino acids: CASQMLRATNEKLFF. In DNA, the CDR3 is TGTGCCAGCCAAATGCTTAGAGCAACTAATGAAAAACTGTTTTTT.

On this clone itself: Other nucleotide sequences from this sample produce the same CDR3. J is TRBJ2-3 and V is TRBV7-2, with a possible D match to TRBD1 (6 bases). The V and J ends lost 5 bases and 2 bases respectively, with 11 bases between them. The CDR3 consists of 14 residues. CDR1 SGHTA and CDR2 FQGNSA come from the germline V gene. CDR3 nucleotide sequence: TGTGCCAGCAGCCCACAGGGATACACAGATACGCAGTATTTT. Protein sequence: CASSPQGYTDTQYF.

The CDR3 DNA follows: TGCGCCAGCAGCGGCCGGGACACTAACACTGAAGCTTTCTTT. This encodes CASSGRDTNTEAFF. J is TRBJ1-1 and V is TRBV5-1; a possible D gene is TRBD1 (6 bases). The CDR3 is made up of 14 amino acids. V was shortened by 4 bases and J by 2 bases, with 12 bases between the two germline ends. Germline V CDR1 and CDR2: SGHRS, YFSETQ.

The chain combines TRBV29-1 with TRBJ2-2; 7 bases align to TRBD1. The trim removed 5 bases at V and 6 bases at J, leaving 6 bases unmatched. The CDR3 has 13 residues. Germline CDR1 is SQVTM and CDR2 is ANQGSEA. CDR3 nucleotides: TGCAGCGTTTTGGGACAGTGGGCCGGGGAGCTGTTTTTT. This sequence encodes CSVLGQWAGELFF.

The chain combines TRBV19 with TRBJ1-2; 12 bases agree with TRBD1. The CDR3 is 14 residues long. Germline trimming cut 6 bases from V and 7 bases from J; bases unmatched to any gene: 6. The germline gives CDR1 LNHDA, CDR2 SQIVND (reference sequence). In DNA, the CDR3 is TGTGCCAGTAGGGGGACAGGGGGCGACTTTGGCTACACCTTC. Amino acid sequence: CASRGTGGDFGYTF.